One sample yielded the 3 T cell receptor beta chains listed below, sequenced in a study of human thymus T cells (TCRdb year 2020). Preparation of the library involved the immunoSEQ multiplex PCR assay. What TCRdb holds here is the immuneACCESS table cut down to in-frame rearrangements. Part of the clones is not present; checked against another copy, under half of the missing clones reflect an unresolved V gene, and the others are unexplained. In this sample the table shows more than 45,000 clones, 94% of which occur a single time. Clones ranked in the top ten supply nearly 6% of the sample. The sequencing input was blood. The receptors stem from a boy in the first two years of life with a congenital heart defect but otherwise immunologically healthy.

This clone was observed once. The CDR3 loop reads CASSTLGGGTDTQYF. In nucleotides, the CDR3 is TGCGCCAGCAGCACCTTGGGGGGAGGGACAGATACGCAGTATTTT. The chain couples TRBV5-1 to TRBJ2-3, with TRBD2 identical over 7 bases. After removal of 4 bases from V and 3 bases from J, the junction contained 8 bases not matched to a gene. CDR1 is SGHRS and CDR2 is YFSETQ in the germline V gene. The CDR3 covers 15 residues.

This clone was detected only a few times. V is TRBV30 and J is TRBJ1-1; D gene unclear. This CDR3 comprises 11 residues. Germline CDR1 GTSNPN, CDR2 SVGIG (reference sequence). V was shortened by 1 base and J by 5 bases, with 5 bases between the two germline ends. Here the CDR3 DNA reads TGTGCCTGGAGTGATGCGACTGAAGCTTTCTTT. Translating gives CAWSDATEAFF.

The rearrangement uses TRBV29-1 and TRBJ1-2, with no clear D. Germline CDR1 and CDR2: SQVTM and ANQGSEA. The CDR3 runs to 9 residues. Trimming pared 6 bases from V and 11 bases from J, leaving 10 bases between. The CDR3 nucleotides are TGCAGCGTGGACGGAGGATACACCTTC. It yields the protein CSVDGGYTF. The variable domain in full, completed from reference TRBV29-1 and TRBJ1-2, reads SAVISQKPSRDICQRGTSLTIQCQVDSQVTMMFWYRQQPGQSLTLIATANQGSEATYESGFVIDKFPISRPNLTFSTLTVSNMSPEDSSIYLCSVDGGYTFGSGTRLTVV.